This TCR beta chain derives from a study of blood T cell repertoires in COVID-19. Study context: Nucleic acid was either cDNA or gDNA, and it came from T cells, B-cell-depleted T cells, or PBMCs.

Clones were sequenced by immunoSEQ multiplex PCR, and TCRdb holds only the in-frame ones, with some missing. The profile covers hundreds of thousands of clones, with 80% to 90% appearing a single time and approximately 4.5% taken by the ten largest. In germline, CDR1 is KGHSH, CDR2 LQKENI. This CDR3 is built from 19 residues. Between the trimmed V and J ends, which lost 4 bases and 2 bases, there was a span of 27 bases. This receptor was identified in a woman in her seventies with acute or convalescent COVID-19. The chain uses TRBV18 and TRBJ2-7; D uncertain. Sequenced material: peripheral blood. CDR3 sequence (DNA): TGTGCCAGCTCACACACCGAGGCAACCAGCTTATCCCGACCCTACGAGCAGTACTTC. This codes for CASSHTEATSLSRPYEQYF.